This TCR beta chain was identified during a study of Ad26.COV2.S vaccination and SARS-CoV-2 variants. The protocol was immunoSEQ multiplex PCR, while the TCRdb copy is restricted to in-frame clones and leaves out a portion. The data show about 480,000 clones, 87% seen once. Study results and caveats: Vaccine recipients posted higher spike-specific TCR breadth than their placebo counterparts.

Treatment noted: about 20 received Ad26.COV2.S at low or high dose, single or two shots; about 5 received placebo; per-sample allocation not given. Following the first vaccine or placebo injection, samples were taken on day 63. The sample holds one count of this clone. Its specificity is not known. The CDR3 sequence is 14 residues long. CDR1 and CDR2 from the germline V gene are LNHDA and SQIVND (reference sequence). Between the trimmed V and J ends, which lost 5 bases and 4 bases, there was a span of 14 bases. This sample comprised peripheral blood, obtained in a trial of Ad26.COV2.S vaccine versus placebo. The J gene is TRBJ1-2, the V gene TRBV19; unclear D gene. The sequence came from a person between 18 and 60 years old who received the Ad26.COV2.S COVID-19 vaccine or a placebo. Here the CDR3 DNA reads TGTGCCAGTAGTTACCCAGACGGAAGCTATGGCTACACCTTC. The encoded protein is CASSYPDGSYGYTF.